The 20 T cell receptor beta chains reported below all come from one sample, sequenced in a study of blood T cell repertoires in COVID-19. Sequenced by immunoSEQ multiplex PCR; TCRdb stores in-frame clones only, minus some. Altogether about 130,000 clones are present, around 85% being singletons, with the ten largest covering under 9.5%. Sequencing used PBMCs or T cells enriched from blood (not recorded which). The receptors were sampled from a man aged 50 to 60 who had recovered from COVID-19.

This clone was counted a few times. V gene TRBV7-9 combines with J gene TRBJ2-7, with D possibly being TRBD2 (5 bases). V gave up 1 base and J gave up 4 bases, with 8 bases separating them. CDR3 length: 13 residues. The germline V gene encodes CDR1 SEHNR and CDR2 FQNEAQ (reference sequence). CDR3 sequence reads: CASSLVRGYEQYF. In nucleotides, the CDR3 is TGTGCCAGCAGCTTAGTACGAGGGTACGAGCAGTACTTC.

V gene TRBV27 combines with J gene TRBJ2-3, with D unclear. The CDR3 loop spans 16 amino acids. Germline values: CDR1 MNHEY, CDR2 SMNVEV (reference sequence). V was trimmed by 4 bases and J by 5 bases, leaving 19 bases between them. CDR3 amino acids: CASSSLGPLGVDTQYF. CDR3 DNA sequence: TGTGCCAGCAGTTCACTTGGGCCTCTGGGCGTAGATACGCAGTATTTT.

This chain connects TRBV5-1 to TRBJ2-3; 9 bases are a match to TRBD2. This CDR3 has 16 amino acids. Germline CDR1 reads SGHRS; CDR2 reads YFSETQ. Trimming removed 1 base from V and 1 base from J; junction bases left unmatched: 4. The DNA of the CDR3 is TGCGCCAGCAGCTTGAGACTAGCGGTCGGCACAGATACGCAGTATTTT. Amino acid sequence: CASSLRLAVGTDTQYF.

The chain employs TRBV30 and TRBJ2-3; 7 bases agree with TRBD2. Germline V gene data show CDR1 as GTSNPN and CDR2 as SVGIG (reference sequence). J gave up 5 bases and V 2 bases, and 4 bases lay outside the gene matches. This CDR3 region has 13 residues. The CDR3 reads CAWSMGGIDTQYF. DNA for the CDR3: TGTGCCTGGAGTATGGGGGGGATAGATACGCAGTATTTT. The variable domain in full, completed from reference TRBV30 and TRBJ2-3, reads SQTIHQWPATLVQPVGSPLSLECTVEGTSNPNLYWYRQAAGRGLQLLFYSVGIGQISSEVPQNLSASRPQDRQFILSSKKLLLSDSGFYLCAWSMGGIDTQYFGPGTRLTVL.

The chain links TRBV5-1 to TRBJ2-5; 13 nucleotides line up with TRBD2. Germline-derived CDR1 and CDR2 are SGHRS and YFSETQ. The CDR3 is 16 amino acids. J gave up 8 bases and V 3 bases, and 10 bases lay outside the gene matches. The DNA of the CDR3 is TGCGCCAGCAGCTGGGGGACTAGCGGGGTCCAAGTTACCCAGTACTTC. Its protein product is CASSWGTSGVQVTQYF.

The chain has TRBV6-1 and TRBJ2-2, with D possibly TRBD1 on 5 matching bases. Germline lookup yields CDR1 MNHNS and CDR2 SASEGT. V shed 4 bases and J shed 0 bases, with 18 bases lying between them. This CDR3 has 18 amino acids. CDR3 in amino acids: CASSGRKGQASNTGELFF. In nucleotides, the CDR3 is TGTGCCAGCAGTGGTCGTAAGGGGCAGGCCTCGAACACCGGGGAGCTGTTTTTT.

The chain has TRBV19 and TRBJ2-5; D perhaps matches TRBD1 (6 bases). Trimming stripped 7 bases from V and 5 bases from J, with 14 bases between. This CDR3 is 13 amino acids long. The V gene's germline CDR1 is LNHDA and CDR2 SQIVND (reference sequence). CDR3 DNA: TGTGCCAGTAAGAGGACAGAAGAGGAGACCCAGTACTTC. As protein: CASKRTEEETQYF.

The chain recombines TRBV19 with TRBJ2-3; the match to TRBD1 covers 8 bases. Germline loops: CDR1 LNHDA, CDR2 SQIVND (reference sequence). The CDR3 covers 14 residues. The V segment lost 5 bases and the J segment 2 bases; nucleotides outside the gene matches: 3. This CDR3 is CASSGQGLTDTQYF. The CDR3, as DNA: TGTGCCAGTAGTGGACAGGGCCTCACAGATACGCAGTATTTT.

The chain's CDR3 is CASSLATGLRNTEAFF. The DNA for the CDR3 is TGTGCCAGCAGCTTAGCTACAGGGCTTCGGAACACTGAAGCTTTCTTT. This chain joins TRBV7-8 and TRBJ1-1, with D possibly TRBD1 on 6 matching bases. Germline values: CDR1 SGHVS, CDR2 FQNEAQ. This CDR3 contains 16 residues. The V end lost 0 bases, the J end lost 1 base, and 12 bases lay between the germline ends.

The CDR3 loop is CASSLDSKLFF. The CDR3 DNA is TGTGCCAGCTCACTCGACAGTAAACTGTTTTTT. This chain uses TRBV18 with TRBJ1-4, with D possibly being TRBD1 (5 bases). CDR1 KGHSH and CDR2 LQKENI come from the germline V gene. V lost 4 bases, J lost 11 bases, and 8 bases lay in between. This CDR3 comprises 11 residues.

This clone was seen a few times. The chain carries TRBV19 and TRBJ2-5, with 10 positions matching TRBD1. The germline CDR1 and CDR2 sequences are LNHDA and SQIVND (reference sequence). The CDR3 totals 15 residues. With 6 bases clipped from V and 0 bases from J, the junction kept 4 bases outside the gene matches. CDR3 sequence: CASRGTGAYQETQYF. For the CDR3, the DNA is TGTGCCAGTAGGGGGACAGGGGCTTACCAAGAGACCCAGTACTTC.

Here the CDR3 reads CASSRRQGLGDGYTF. CDR3 bases: TGTGCCAGCAGTCGACGACAGGGTCTCGGGGATGGCTACACCTTC. The chain couples TRBV27 to TRBJ1-2, with 7 positions matching TRBD1. The CDR3 is 15 amino acids. The V gene end was trimmed by 5 bases and the J gene end by 6 bases; junction bases not matched to a gene: 12. Germline assignment: CDR1 MNHEY and CDR2 SMNVEV (reference sequence).

The table lists this clone with a few counts. The chain joins TRBV27 to TRBJ1-2; D not resolved. V lost 5 bases and J 2 bases, leaving 9 bases between the germline ends. The CDR3 has 13 residues. Germline V CDR1 and CDR2: MNHEY, SMNVEV (reference sequence). The CDR3 nucleotides are TGTGCCAGCAGTGATGTAGCAAACTATGGCTACACCTTC. Encoded protein: CASSDVANYGYTF.

In DNA, the CDR3 is TGCGCCAGCAGCCTCGGGGTTGGTCAGCCCCAGCATTTT. As protein: CASSLGVGQPQHF. The chain employs TRBV4-3 and TRBJ1-5; D call uncertain. Germline V lookup: CDR1 LGHNA, CDR2 YSLEER. There are 13 residues in the CDR3. Trimming pared 4 bases from V and 6 bases from J, leaving 10 bases between.

The J gene is TRBJ1-2, the V gene TRBV7-9; 8 positions match TRBD1. Looked up from germline, CDR1 is SEHNR and CDR2 is FQNEAQ (reference sequence). This CDR3 contains 16 residues. V lost 4 bases to trimming and J lost 4 bases; unmatched junction nucleotides: 11. The CDR3 spells CASSSGSGGGSYGYTF. Here the CDR3 DNA reads TGTGCCAGCAGCTCCGGTTCAGGGGGCGGGAGCTATGGCTACACCTTC. The variable domain in full, completed from reference TRBV7-9 and TRBJ1-2, reads DTGVSQNPRHKITKRGQNVTFRCDPISEHNRLYWYRQTLGQGPEFLTYFQNEAQLEKSRLLSDRFSAERPKGSFSTLEIQRTEQGDSAMYLCASSSGSGGGSYGYTFGSGTRLTVV.

This clone came up a few times. V and J are TRBV5-1 and TRBJ1-1, with TRBD1 matching over 7 bases. The J segment lost 1 base and the V segment lost 4 bases, leaving 7 bases of the junction unmatched. There are 15 residues in the CDR3. Germline lookup yields CDR1 SGHRS and CDR2 YFSETQ. CDR3 loop: CASSRGTAGNTEAFF. For the CDR3, the DNA is TGCGCCAGCAGCCGTGGGACAGCGGGGAACACTGAAGCTTTCTTT.

The chain combines TRBV27 with TRBJ2-7; TRBD1 matches 9 bases. CDR1 is MNHEY, CDR2 SMNVEV, per germline (reference sequence). This CDR3 spans 15 amino acids. The junction had 11 bases not matched to a gene; V was cut back by 6 bases and J by 5 bases. CDR3 protein: CASSTPGQGNHEQYF. The CDR3 DNA reads TGTGCCAGCAGCACACCGGGACAGGGAAACCACGAGCAGTACTTC.

The chain recombines TRBV29-1 with TRBJ1-5; possibly TRBD1 for D (5 bases). This CDR3 has 14 residues. Germline CDR1 is SQVTM and CDR2 is ANQGSEA. V shed 5 bases and J shed 4 bases, with 15 bases lying between them. The CDR3 spells CSVRGGTGNQPQHF. In DNA, the CDR3 is TGCAGCGTTCGGGGGGGGACGGGTAATCAGCCCCAGCATTTT.

V is TRBV3-1 (or the pseudogene TRBV3-2) and J is TRBJ1-4, with D perhaps matching TRBD1 (5 bases). Germline V gene lookup returns CDR1 LGHDT and CDR2 YNNKEL (reference sequence). V lost 0 bases and J 14 bases, leaving 10 bases between the germline ends. The CDR3 covers 12 residues. This chain's CDR3 is CASSQDSGGLFF. Here the CDR3 DNA reads TGTGCCAGCAGCCAAGATTCGGGGGGGCTGTTTTTT.

This chain joins TRBV19 and TRBJ2-3; 10 bases fit TRBD1. V gave up 7 bases and J gave up 2 bases; unmatched junction bases: 12. Germline CDR1 reads LNHDA; CDR2 reads SQIVND (reference sequence). The CDR3 totals 17 residues. CDR3 loop: CASTSRMTGGPTDTQYF. The CDR3 DNA follows: TGTGCCAGTACCTCTAGGATGACAGGGGGCCCCACAGATACGCAGTATTTT.